The 17 T cell receptor beta chains given below trace back to one sample, sequenced in a study of cytomegalovirus exposure and HLA in healthy donors. 60 Vbeta and 13 Jbeta primers were used in PCR. Measured with immunoSEQ multiplex PCR; TCRdb has only the in-frame clones, and not every one. This table has over 50,000 clones, about 63% appearing once. The sequenced material came from PBMCs. The receptors shown here come from a man in his forties in good health and CMV-seropositive.

The rearrangement uses TRBV29-1 and TRBJ1-1, with a tentative D call TRBD1 (6 bases). The CDR3 runs 17 residues. Germline CDR1 SQVTM, CDR2 ANQGSEA. V shed 4 bases and J shed 2 bases, with 23 bases lying between them. The CDR3 DNA sequence: TGCAGCGTTGTTTCTCCGGGACAAGGATCCTTAAACACTGAAGCTTTCTTT. Protein product: CSVVSPGQGSLNTEAFF.

The J gene is TRBJ1-2, the V gene TRBV29-1; TRBD1 is a possible D gene (5 bases). From germline, CDR1 is SQVTM and CDR2 ANQGSEA. The CDR3 length is 14 residues. V was shortened by 4 bases and J by 4 bases, with 16 bases between the two germline ends. The CDR3: CSVGGEGFTYGYTF. The CDR3, as DNA: TGCAGCGTTGGGGGGGAGGGCTTCACCTATGGCTACACCTTC. The full variable domain, with the rest looked up from reference TRBV29-1 and TRBJ1-2, is SAVISQKPSRDICQRGTSLTIQCQVDSQVTMMFWYRQQPGQSLTLIATANQGSEATYESGFVIDKFPISRPNLTFSTLTVSNMSPEDSSIYLCSVGGEGFTYGYTFGSGTRLTVV.

V usage is TRBV6-5 and J usage is TRBJ1-5, with a possible D match to TRBD1 (5 bases). This CDR3 contains 14 residues. V was shortened by 6 bases and J by 12 bases, with 21 bases between the two germline ends. From germline, CDR1 is MNHEY and CDR2 SVGAGI. Written as DNA, the CDR3 is TGTGCCAGCAGGAGCGGGGCAGTCAATCAGTTCCAGCATTTT. Its translation: CASRSGAVNQFQHF.

The sample holds one count of this clone. This chain joins TRBV19 and TRBJ1-2; D possibly corresponds to TRBD1 (5 bases). This CDR3 has 15 residues. The germline V and J ends were trimmed by 4 bases and 7 bases, with 19 bases remaining between them. Looked up from germline, CDR1 is LNHDA and CDR2 is SQIVND (reference sequence). The CDR3 reads CASSRGSEGERGYTF. CDR3 DNA sequence: TGTGCCAGTAGTAGGGGGTCGGAGGGTGAGCGTGGCTACACCTTC.

This chain joins TRBV6-1 and TRBJ2-1, with D possibly matching TRBD2 (7 bases). V lost 2 bases and J 9 bases, leaving 23 bases between the germline ends. The germline V gene has CDR1 MNHNS and CDR2 SASEGT. This CDR3 spans 17 amino acids. CDR3 nucleotide sequence: TGTGCCAGCAGTGAAAACAGGGCAGGACTAGTCTTTGGTGAGCAGTTCTTC. It codes for CASSENRAGLVFGEQFF.

The CDR3, as DNA: TGTGCCAGCAGCATAGACAGGAACAATGAGCAGTTCTTC. Translating gives CASSIDRNNEQFF. The genes are TRBV5-4 and TRBJ2-1; perhaps TRBD1 as D (6 bases). CDR3 length: 13 residues. Trimming stripped 4 bases from V and 5 bases from J, with 10 bases between. Germline CDR1 SGHNT, CDR2 YYREEE (reference sequence). Looking up the rest from reference TRBV5-4 and TRBJ2-1 gives the full variable domain: ETGVTQSPTHLIKTRGQQVTLRCSSQSGHNTVSWYQQALGQGPQFIFQYYREEENGRGNFPPRFSGLQFPNYSSELNVNALELDDSALYLCASSIDRNNEQFFGPGTRLTVL.

This clone was detected only once. V and J are TRBV4-2 and TRBJ2-6, with TRBD2 as a possible D gene (5 bases). Germline values: CDR1 LGHNA, CDR2 YNFKEQ. The CDR3 sequence is 16 residues long. V lost 0 bases, J lost 0 bases, and 6 bases lay in between. The CDR3 loop reads CASSQDGSSGANVLTF. As DNA, the CDR3 is TGTGCCAGCAGCCAAGATGGGAGCTCTGGGGCCAACGTCCTGACTTTC.

V gene TRBV6-5 combines with J gene TRBJ2-7; D is possibly TRBD2 (5 bases). The CDR3 loop spans 15 amino acids. From germline, CDR1 is MNHEY and CDR2 SVGAGI. The V end lost 0 bases, the J end lost 2 bases, and 11 bases lay between the germline ends. CDR3 nucleotides: TGTGCCAGCAGTTACTCGTCGGGAAAACCCTACGAGCAGTACTTC. This translates into CASSYSSGKPYEQYF.

In its sample, this clone was seen a few times. V is TRBV6-1 and J is TRBJ2-1; TRBD1 aligns across 9 bases. The germline CDR1 and CDR2 sequences are MNHNS and SASEGT. The V segment lost 6 bases and the J segment 0 bases; nucleotides outside the gene matches: 12. This CDR3 region has 18 residues. The CDR3 region has the DNA TGTGCCAGCAGCGAACAGGGGGCGCGGTGGAGCTCCTACAATGAGCAGTTCTTC. It is translated as CASSEQGARWSSYNEQFF.

This rearrangement joins TRBV6-6 to TRBJ2-1; D is unresolved. The CDR3 runs to 15 residues. Deletions cut 2 bases from V and 0 bases from J, with 8 bases between. Germline loops: CDR1 MNHNY, CDR2 SVGAGI (reference sequence). CDR3 in amino acids: CASSYRWSSYNEQFF. The DNA for the CDR3 is TGTGCCAGCAGTTACAGGTGGAGCTCCTACAATGAGCAGTTCTTC.

The CDR3 DNA is TGTGCCAGCAGCTCCGGGGGGGAAAAACTGTTTTTT. Its protein is CASSSGGEKLFF. This rearrangement joins TRBV7-2 to TRBJ1-4; D is possibly TRBD1 (5 bases). The V end was cut by 4 bases, the J end by 8 bases, with 8 bases between. Germline assignment: CDR1 SGHTA and CDR2 FQGNSA. This CDR3 spans 12 amino acids.

The V call is TRBV19, the J call TRBJ1-5; TRBD1 matches 10 bases. CDR3 length equals 15 residues. The V gene's germline CDR1 is LNHDA and CDR2 SQIVND (reference sequence). V shed 4 bases, J shed 7 bases, and the junction held 7 bases outside the gene matches. In DNA form, the CDR3 reads TGTGCCAGTAGTACGACCCGGGACAGGGGACAGCCCCAGCATTTT. As protein: CASSTTRDRGQPQHF.

The chain joins TRBV6-1 to TRBJ2-1, with D possibly being TRBD2 (6 bases). Trimming removed 4 bases at V and 10 bases at J, with 17 bases between. Germline lookup yields CDR1 MNHNS and CDR2 SASEGT. This CDR3 has 14 residues. CDR3 in amino acids: CASSVARDRGEQFF. The CDR3 DNA follows: TGTGCCAGCAGTGTCGCACGGGACCGGGGGGAGCAGTTCTTC.

CDR3 nucleotides: TGTGCCAGTAGCCGGGGACAGTACTACGAGCAGTACTTC. Translated: CASSRGQYYEQYF. The gene calls are TRBV19 and TRBJ2-7; 7 bases fit TRBD1. Trimming took 6 bases from V and 3 from J; bases not matched to a gene: 5. The CDR3 sequence is 13 residues long. Germline CDR1 is LNHDA and CDR2 is SQIVND (reference sequence).

As to this clone: The same CDR3 can be traced to other DNA sequences in this sample. V and J are TRBV18 and TRBJ1-2; possible D gene TRBD1, 6 bases. CDR3 length: 14 amino acids. V gave up 0 bases and J gave up 5 bases, with 10 bases separating them. Germline values: CDR1 KGHSH, CDR2 LQKENI. The DNA of the CDR3 is TGTGCCAGCTCACCACCCGGACAGACTTATGGCTACACCTTC. Translating gives CASSPPGQTYGYTF.

The chain links TRBV5-8 to TRBJ2-5; D is unresolved. The J call is in doubt because the DNA end fits TRBJ2-7 better. Germline lookup yields CDR1 SGHTS and CDR2 YDEGEE. The CDR3 totals 16 residues. CDR3 amino acids: CASRPRGSADQYEQYF. In nucleotides, the CDR3 is TGTGCCAGCAGGCCCCGCGGTTCTGCGGATCAATACGAGCAGTACTTC.

This chain joins TRBV30 and TRBJ2-3, with TRBD2 matching over 7 bases. The CDR3 loop spans 12 amino acids. Looked up from germline, CDR1 is GTSNPN and CDR2 is SVGIG (reference sequence). The V and J ends lost 5 bases and 5 bases, in that order; junction bases with no gene match: 4. DNA of the CDR3: TGTGCCTGGGGCGGGAGAGTAGATACGCAGTATTTT. Translating gives CAWGGRVDTQYF.